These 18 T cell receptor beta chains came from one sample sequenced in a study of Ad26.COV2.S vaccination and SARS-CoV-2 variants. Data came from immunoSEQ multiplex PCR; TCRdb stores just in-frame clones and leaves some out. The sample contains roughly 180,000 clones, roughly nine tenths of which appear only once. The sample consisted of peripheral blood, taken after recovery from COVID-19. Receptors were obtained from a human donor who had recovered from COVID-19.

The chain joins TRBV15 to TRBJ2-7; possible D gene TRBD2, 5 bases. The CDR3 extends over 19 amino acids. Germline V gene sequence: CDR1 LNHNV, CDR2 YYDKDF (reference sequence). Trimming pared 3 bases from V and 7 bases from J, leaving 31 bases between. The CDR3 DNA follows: TGTGCCACCAGCAGGTCGAAATGGGATCGGGCCGGCCCATCGGGGGAGCAGTACTTC. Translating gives CATSRSKWDRAGPSGEQYF.

The CDR3 protein is CATSGTLRLSGNTIYF. In DNA, the CDR3 is TGTGCCACCAGCGGTACACTACGTCTCTCTGGAAACACCATATATTTT. The rearrangement uses TRBV15 and TRBJ1-3; D is ambiguous. Germline loops: CDR1 LNHNV, CDR2 YYDKDF (reference sequence). The CDR3 has 16 residues. The ends were cut back, 5 bases at V and 0 bases at J, with 14 bases in the middle.

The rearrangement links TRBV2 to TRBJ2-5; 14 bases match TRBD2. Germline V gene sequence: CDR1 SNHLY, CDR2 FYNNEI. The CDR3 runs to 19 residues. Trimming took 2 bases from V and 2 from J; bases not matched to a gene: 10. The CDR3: CASSENMGLAGEGQETQYF. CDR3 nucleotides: TGTGCCAGCAGTGAAAATATGGGACTAGCGGGAGAGGGGCAAGAGACCCAGTACTTC. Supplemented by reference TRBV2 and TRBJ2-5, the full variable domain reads EPEVTQTPSHQVTQMGQEVILRCVPISNHLYFYWYRQILGQKVEFLVSFYNNEISEKSEIFDDQFSVERPDGSNFTLKIRSTKLEDSAMYFCASSENMGLAGEGQETQYFGPGTRLLVL.

The CDR3 sequence is CASSGYGTSGGTSYNEQFF. The CDR3 DNA reads as TGTGCCAGCAGCGGCTACGGGACTAGCGGGGGGACTTCCTACAATGAGCAGTTCTTC. The gene calls are TRBV9 and TRBJ2-1; 15 positions agree with TRBD2. Unmatched junction bases numbered 8, after V lost 3 bases and J lost 1 base. The CDR3 is made up of 19 amino acids. The germline V gene has CDR1 SGDLS and CDR2 YYNGEE.

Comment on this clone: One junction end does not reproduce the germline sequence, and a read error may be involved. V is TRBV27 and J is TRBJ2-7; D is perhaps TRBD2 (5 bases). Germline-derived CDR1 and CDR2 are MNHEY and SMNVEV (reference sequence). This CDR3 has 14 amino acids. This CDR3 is CASSIVLASSEQYF. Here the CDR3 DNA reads TGTGCCAGCAGTATTGTCCTAGCCTCCTCCGAGCAGTACTTC.

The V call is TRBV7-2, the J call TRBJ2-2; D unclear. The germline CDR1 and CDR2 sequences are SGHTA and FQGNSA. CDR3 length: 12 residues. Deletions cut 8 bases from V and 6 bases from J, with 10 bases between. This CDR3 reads CASSEPPGELFF. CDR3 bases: TGTGCCAGCTCCGAGCCCCCCGGGGAGCTGTTTTTT.

This CDR3 reads CASSLSPAGADTQYF. CDR3 DNA sequence: TGTGCCAGCAGCTTAAGTCCAGCGGGGGCAGATACGCAGTATTTT. This chain joins TRBV7-3 and TRBJ2-3; 8 positions match TRBD2. The germline V gene has CDR1 SGHTA and CDR2 FQGTGA. Trimming cost V 1 base and J 4 bases; bases outside gene matches: 4. The CDR3 runs to 15 residues.

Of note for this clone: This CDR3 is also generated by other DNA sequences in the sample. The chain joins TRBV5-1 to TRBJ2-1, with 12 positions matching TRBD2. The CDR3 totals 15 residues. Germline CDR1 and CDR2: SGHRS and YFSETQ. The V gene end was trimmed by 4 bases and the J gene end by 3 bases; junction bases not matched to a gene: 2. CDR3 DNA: TGCGCCAGCAGCCTGACTAGCGGGAGCTACAATGAGCAGTTCTTC. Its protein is CASSLTSGSYNEQFF.

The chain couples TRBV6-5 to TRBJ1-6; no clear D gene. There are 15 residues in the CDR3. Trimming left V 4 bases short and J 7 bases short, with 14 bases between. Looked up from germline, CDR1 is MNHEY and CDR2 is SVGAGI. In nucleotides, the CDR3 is TGTGCCAGCAGTTCCCCCACATCGAGAAATTCACCCCTCCACTTT. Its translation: CASSSPTSRNSPLHF.

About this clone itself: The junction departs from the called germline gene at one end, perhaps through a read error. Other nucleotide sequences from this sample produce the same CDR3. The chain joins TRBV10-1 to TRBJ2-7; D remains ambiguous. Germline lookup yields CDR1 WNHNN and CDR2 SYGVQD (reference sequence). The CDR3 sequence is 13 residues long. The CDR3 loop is CASSESATGEQYF. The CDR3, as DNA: TGCGCCAGCAGTGAGTCTGCTACTGGCGAGCAGTACTTT.

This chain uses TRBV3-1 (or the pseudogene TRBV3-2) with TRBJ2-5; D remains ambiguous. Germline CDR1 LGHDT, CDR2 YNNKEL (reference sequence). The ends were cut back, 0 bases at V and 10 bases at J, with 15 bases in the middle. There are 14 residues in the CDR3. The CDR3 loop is CASSQERELIGQYF. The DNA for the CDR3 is TGTGCCAGCAGCCAAGAAAGGGAACTGATTGGCCAGTACTTC.

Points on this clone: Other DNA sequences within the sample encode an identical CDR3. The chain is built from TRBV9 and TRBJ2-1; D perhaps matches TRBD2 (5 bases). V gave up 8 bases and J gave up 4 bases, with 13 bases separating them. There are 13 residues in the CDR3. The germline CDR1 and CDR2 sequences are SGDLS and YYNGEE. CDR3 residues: CASARDSYNEQFF. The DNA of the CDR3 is TGTGCCAGTGCCCGGGATTCTTACAATGAGCAGTTCTTC. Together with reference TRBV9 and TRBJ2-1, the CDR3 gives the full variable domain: DSGVTQTPKHLITATGQRVTLRCSPRSGDLSVYWYQQSLDQGLQFLIQYYNGEERAKGNILERFSAQQFPDLHSELNLSSLELGDSALYFCASARDSYNEQFFGPGTRLTVL.

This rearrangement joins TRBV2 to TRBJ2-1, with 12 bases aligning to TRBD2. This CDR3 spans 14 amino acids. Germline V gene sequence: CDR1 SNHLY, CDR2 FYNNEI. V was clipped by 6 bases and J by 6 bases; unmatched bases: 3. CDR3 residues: CASRSSGGANEQFF. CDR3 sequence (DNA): TGTGCCAGCAGGTCTAGCGGGGGGGCCAATGAGCAGTTCTTC.

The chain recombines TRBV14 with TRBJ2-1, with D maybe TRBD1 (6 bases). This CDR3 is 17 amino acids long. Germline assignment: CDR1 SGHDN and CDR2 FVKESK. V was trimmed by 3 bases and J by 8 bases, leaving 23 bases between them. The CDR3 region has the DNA TGTGCCAGCAGCCACGACCGGGACATGAAATGTAGCGATGAGCAGTTCTTC. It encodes CASSHDRDMKCSDEQFF. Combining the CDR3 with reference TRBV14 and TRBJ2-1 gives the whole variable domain EAGVTQFPSHSVIEKGQTVTLRCDPISGHDNLYWYRRVMGKEIKFLLHFVKESKQDESGMPNNRFLAERTGGTYSTLKVQPAELEDSGVYFCASSHDRDMKCSDEQFFGPGTRLTVL.

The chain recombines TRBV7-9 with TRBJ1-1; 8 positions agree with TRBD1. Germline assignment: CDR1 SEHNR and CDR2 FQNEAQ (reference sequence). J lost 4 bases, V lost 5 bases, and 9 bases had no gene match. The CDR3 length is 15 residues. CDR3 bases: TGTGCCAGCAGCCCGAGAGACAGGGGAGGCACTGAAGCTTTCTTT. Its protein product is CASSPRDRGGTEAFF. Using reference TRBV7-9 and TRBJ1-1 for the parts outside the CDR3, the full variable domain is DTGVSQNPRHKITKRGQNVTFRCDPISEHNRLYWYRQTLGQGPEFLTYFQNEAQLEKSRLLSDRFSAERPKGSFSTLEIQRTEQGDSAMYLCASSPRDRGGTEAFFGQGTRLTVV.

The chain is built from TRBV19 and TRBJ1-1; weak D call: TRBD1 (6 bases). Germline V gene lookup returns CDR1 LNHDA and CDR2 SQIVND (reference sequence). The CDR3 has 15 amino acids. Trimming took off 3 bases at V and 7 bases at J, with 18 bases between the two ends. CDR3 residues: CASSMWGRLEGEAFF. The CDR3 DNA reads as TGTGCCAGTAGTATGTGGGGGCGTCTTGAAGGTGAAGCTTTCTTT.

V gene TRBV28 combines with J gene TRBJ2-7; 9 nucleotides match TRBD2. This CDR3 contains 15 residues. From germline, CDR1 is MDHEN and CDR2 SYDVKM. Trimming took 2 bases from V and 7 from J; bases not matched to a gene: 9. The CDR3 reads CASSLGGLAGREQYF. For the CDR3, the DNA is TGTGCCAGCAGTTTAGGTGGTCTAGCGGGAAGGGAGCAGTACTTC.

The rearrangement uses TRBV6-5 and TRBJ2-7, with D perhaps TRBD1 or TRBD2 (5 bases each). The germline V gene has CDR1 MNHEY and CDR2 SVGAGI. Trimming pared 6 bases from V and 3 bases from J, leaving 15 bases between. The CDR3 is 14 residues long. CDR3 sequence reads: CASSWDPKNYEQYF. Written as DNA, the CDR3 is TGTGCCAGCAGCTGGGACCCGAAGAACTACGAGCAGTACTTC.